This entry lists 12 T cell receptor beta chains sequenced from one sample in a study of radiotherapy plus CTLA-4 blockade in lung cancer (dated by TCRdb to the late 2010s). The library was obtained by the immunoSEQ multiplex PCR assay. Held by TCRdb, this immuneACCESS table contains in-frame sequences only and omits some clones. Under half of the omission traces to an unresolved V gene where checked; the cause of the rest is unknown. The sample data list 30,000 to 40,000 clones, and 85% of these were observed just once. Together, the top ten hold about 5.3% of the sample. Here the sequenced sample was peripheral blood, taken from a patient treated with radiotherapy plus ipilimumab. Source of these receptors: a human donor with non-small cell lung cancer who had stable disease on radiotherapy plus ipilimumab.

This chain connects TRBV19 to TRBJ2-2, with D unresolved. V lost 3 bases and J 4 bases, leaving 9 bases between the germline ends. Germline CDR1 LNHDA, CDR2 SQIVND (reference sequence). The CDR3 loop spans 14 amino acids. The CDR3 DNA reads TGTGCCAGTAGTATTTTATTTAGCACCGGGGAGCTGTTTTTT. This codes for CASSILFSTGELFF.

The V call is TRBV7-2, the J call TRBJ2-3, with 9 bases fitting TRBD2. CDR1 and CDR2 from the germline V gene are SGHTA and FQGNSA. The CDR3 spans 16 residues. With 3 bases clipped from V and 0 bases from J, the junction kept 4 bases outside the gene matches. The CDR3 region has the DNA TGTGCCAGCAGCTTGGCGGGAGGGTATAGCACAGATACGCAGTATTTT. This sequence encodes CASSLAGGYSTDTQYF.

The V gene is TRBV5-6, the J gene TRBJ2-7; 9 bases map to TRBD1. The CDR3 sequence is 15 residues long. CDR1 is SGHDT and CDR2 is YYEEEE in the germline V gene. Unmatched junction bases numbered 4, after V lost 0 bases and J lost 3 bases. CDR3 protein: CASSLGDRVNYEQYF. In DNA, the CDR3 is TGTGCCAGCAGCTTGGGGGACAGGGTAAACTACGAGCAGTACTTC. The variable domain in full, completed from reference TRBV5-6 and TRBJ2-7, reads DAGVTQSPTHLIKTRGQQVTLRCSPKSGHDTVSWYQQALGQGPQFIFQYYEEEERQRGNFPDRFSGHQFPNYSSELNVNALLLGDSALYLCASSLGDRVNYEQYFGPGTRLTVT.

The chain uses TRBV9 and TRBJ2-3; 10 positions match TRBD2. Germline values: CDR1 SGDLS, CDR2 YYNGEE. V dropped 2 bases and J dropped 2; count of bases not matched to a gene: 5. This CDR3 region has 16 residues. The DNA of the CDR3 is TGTGCCAGCAGCGTCGCTAGCGGGAGATTCACAGATACGCAGTATTTT. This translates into CASSVASGRFTDTQYF.

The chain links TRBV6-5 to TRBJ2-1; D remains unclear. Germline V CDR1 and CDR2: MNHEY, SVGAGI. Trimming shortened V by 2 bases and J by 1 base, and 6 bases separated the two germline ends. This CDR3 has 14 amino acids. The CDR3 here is CASSYLRSYNEQFF. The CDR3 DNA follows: TGTGCCAGCAGTTACCTGCGGTCCTACAATGAGCAGTTCTTC.

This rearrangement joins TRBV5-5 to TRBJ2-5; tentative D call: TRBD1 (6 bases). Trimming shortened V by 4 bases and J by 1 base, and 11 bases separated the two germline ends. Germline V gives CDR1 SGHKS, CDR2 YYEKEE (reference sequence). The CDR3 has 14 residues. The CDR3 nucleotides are TGTGCCAGCAGCCCGGACAGTTTCCAAGAGACCCAGTACTTC. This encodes CASSPDSFQETQYF.

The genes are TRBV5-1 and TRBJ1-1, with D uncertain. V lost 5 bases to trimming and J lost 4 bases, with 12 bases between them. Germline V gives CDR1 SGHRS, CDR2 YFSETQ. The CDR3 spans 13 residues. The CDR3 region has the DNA TGCGCCAGCAGAGAGAGGGTGACCACTGAAGCTTTCTTT. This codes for CASRERVTTEAFF.

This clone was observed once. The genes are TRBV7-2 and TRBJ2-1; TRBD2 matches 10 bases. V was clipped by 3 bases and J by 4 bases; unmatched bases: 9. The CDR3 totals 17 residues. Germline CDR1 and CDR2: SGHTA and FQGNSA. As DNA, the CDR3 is TGTGCCAGCAGCTTCCCACCTAGCGGGAGTCGGTACAATGAGCAGTTCTTC. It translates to CASSFPPSGSRYNEQFF. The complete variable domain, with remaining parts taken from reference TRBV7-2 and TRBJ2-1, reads GAGVSQSPSNKVTEKGKDVELRCDPISGHTALYWYRQSLGQGLEFLIYFQGNSAPDKSGLPSDRFSAERTGGSVSTLTIQRTQQEDSAVYLCASSFPPSGSRYNEQFFGPGTRLTVL.

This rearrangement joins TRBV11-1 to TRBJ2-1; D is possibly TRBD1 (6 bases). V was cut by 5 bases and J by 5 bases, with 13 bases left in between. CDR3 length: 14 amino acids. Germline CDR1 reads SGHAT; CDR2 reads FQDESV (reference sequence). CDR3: CASSLPRGDNEQFF. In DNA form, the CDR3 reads TGTGCCAGCAGCCTCCCCAGGGGAGACAATGAGCAGTTCTTC.

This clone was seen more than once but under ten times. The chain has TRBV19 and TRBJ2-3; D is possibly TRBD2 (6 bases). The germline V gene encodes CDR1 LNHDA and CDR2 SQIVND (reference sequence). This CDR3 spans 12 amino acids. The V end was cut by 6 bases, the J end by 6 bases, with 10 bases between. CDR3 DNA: TGTGCCAGTAGGCAAAGCGGGGATACGCAGTATTTT. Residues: CASRQSGDTQYF. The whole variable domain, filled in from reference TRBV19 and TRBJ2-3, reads DGGITQSPKYLFRKEGQNVTLSCEQNLNHDAMYWYRQDPGQGLRLIYYSQIVNDFQKGDIAEGYSVSREKKESFPLTVTSAQKNPTAFYLCASRQSGDTQYFGPGTRLTVL.

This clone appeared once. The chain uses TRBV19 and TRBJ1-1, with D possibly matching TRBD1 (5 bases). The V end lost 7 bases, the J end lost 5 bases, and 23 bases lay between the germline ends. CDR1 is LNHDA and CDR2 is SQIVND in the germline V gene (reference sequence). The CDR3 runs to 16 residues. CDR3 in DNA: TGTGCCAGTATGGCCAGGGAGGGGCGAATCGTGACTGAAGCTTTCTTT. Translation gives CASMAREGRIVTEAFF.

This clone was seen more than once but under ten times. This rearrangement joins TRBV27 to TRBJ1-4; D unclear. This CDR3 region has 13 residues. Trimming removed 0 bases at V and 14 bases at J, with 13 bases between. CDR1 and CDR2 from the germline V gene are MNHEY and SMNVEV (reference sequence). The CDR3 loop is CASSLSPDSGLFF. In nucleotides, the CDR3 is TGTGCCAGCAGTTTATCCCCAGATTCGGGGCTGTTTTTT.